The clone carrying this T cell receptor (beta chain) was counted a single time. The CDR3 contains 12 residues. From germline, CDR1 is SEHNR and CDR2 FQNEAQ (reference sequence). V was pared by 8 bases and J by 11 bases, with 18 bases between. The data belong to a study of blood T cells in healthy people across ages. Primers used in a second PCR of roughly 6 to 12 cycles were a sample-barcoded 5' primer and a J-beta primer mix. TCRdb used MiXCR to reprocess the 5' RACE reads, holding one entry per CDR3 protein. The table lists hundreds of thousands of distinct CDR3 sequences, over 40% of them singletons.

The sample consisted of blood. The chain carries TRBV7-9 and TRBJ1-1; D not resolved. The TCR was taken from a woman older than 75 in good health. Written as DNA, the CDR3 is TGTGCCAGCGGCCAAAGAGCGGGGTTGGCTTTCTTT. Amino acids: CASGQRAGLAFF.